This T cell receptor beta chain stems from a study of chemoradiotherapy in HPV16-positive cancers. The wider study: A couple of HPV16-positive patients' cells yielded candidate HPV-specific clones and common motifs. Study results and caveats: During treatment, candidate HPV-specific clones and E7-related motifs expanded in tumor. Better recurrence-free survival went with HPV-responsive T-cell expansion in HPV16-positive patients.

Remarks on this clone: Antigen specificity is unknown.

Libraries were prepared by immunoSEQ multiplex PCR; TCRdb keeps only in-frame clonotypes and omits some of them. The sample shows approximately 23,000 clones, around two thirds of them seen only once. Germline V lookup: CDR1 LGHNA, CDR2 YSLEER. The junction had 7 bases not matched to a gene; V was cut back by 0 bases and J by 0 bases. The CDR3 length is 17 residues. The chain couples TRBV4-3 to TRBJ2-7; 8 bases agree with TRBD2. The source of this sequence is a human donor with HPV-associated anogenital cancer. Collection of the sample occurred from a patient who underwent chemoradiotherapy. The CDR3 loop reads CASSQDPPSGGSYEQYF. DNA for the CDR3: TGCGCCAGCAGCCAAGATCCGCCCAGCGGGGGCTCCTACGAGCAGTACTTC.